This T cell receptor (beta chain) was sequenced during a study of OX40 agonist ivuxolimab in advanced cancers. At the level of the study: Across the patients, intravenous ivuxolimab was delivered every 2 weeks at 0.01 to 10 mg/kg. Earlier treatment with anti-PD-1, anti-PD-L1 or anti-CTLA-4 was permitted, and 30% to 40% had received some. Patients were about 83% male with ages roughly 23 to 90, mean roughly 55. Study results and limitations: Nonresponders, in some cases, also had low normalized T-cell clonal expansion.

Generated by immunoSEQ multiplex PCR, the TCRdb table keeps only in-frame clones and is missing some. The table lists around 50,000 clones, approximately 88% of them singletons, with under 4% in the top ten. Note on this clone: The antigen is not known.

The CDR3 is made up of 17 amino acids. The ends were cut back, 3 bases at V and 4 bases at J, with 19 bases in the middle. Per the germline V gene, CDR1 is MDHEN and CDR2 is SYDVKM. This chain links TRBV28 with TRBJ1-5, with D hard to call. The receptor was derived from an adult with an advanced solid tumor such as melanoma, head and neck, liver or kidney cancer. This sample comprised CD4+ or CD8+ T cells sorted from blood, obtained in a trial of the OX40 agonist ivuxolimab. DNA of the CDR3: TGTGCCAGCAGTTTTTCGGCAGCCCAAACTGTTAATCAGCCCCAGCATTTT. It codes for CASSFSAAQTVNQPQHF.